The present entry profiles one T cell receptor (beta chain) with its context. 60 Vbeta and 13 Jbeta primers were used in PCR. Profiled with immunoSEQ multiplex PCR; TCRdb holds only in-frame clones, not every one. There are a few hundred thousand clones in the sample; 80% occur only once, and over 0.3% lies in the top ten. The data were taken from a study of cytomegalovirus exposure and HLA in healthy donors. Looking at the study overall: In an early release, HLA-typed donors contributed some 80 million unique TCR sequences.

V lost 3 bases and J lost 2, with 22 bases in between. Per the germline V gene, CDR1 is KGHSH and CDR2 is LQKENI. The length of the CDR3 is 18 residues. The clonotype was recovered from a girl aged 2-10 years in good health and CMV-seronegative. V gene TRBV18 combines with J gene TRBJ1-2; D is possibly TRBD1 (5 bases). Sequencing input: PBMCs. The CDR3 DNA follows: TGTGCCAGCTCACCTCTTCTAGGACCCGGGACTTCGAACTATGGCTACACCTTC. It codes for CASSPLLGPGTSNYGYTF.